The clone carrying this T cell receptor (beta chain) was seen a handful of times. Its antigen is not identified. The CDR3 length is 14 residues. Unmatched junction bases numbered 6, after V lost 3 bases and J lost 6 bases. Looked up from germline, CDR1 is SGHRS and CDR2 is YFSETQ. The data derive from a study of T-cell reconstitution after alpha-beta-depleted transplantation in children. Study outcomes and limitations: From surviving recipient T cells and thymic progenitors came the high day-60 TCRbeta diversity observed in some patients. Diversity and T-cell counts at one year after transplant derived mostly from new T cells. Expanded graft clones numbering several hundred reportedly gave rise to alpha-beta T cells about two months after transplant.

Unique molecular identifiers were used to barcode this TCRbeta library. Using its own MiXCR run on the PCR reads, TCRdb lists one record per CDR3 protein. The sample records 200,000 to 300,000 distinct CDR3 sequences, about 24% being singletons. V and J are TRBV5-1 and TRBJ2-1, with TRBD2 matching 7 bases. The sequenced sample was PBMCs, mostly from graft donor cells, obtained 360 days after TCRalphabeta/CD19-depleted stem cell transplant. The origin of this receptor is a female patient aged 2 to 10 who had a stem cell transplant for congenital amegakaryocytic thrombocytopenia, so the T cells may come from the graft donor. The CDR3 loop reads CASSWGRGSNEQFF. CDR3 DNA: TGCGCCAGCAGCTGGGGGAGGGGAAGCAATGAGCAGTTCTTC.